What follows are 16 T cell receptor beta chains derived from one specimen sequenced in a study of cytomegalovirus exposure and HLA in healthy donors. The PCR had 60 Vbeta and 13 Jbeta primers. Generated by immunoSEQ multiplex PCR, the TCRdb table keeps only in-frame clones and is missing some. The sample lists about 160,000 clones; 79% were seen once. Sequenced material: PBMCs. All receptors derive from a man aged 45-65 years in good health and CMV-seropositive.

This clone was detected once. The rearrangement links TRBV6-5 to TRBJ1-5; the D is unclear. Germline assignment: CDR1 MNHEY and CDR2 SVGAGI. CDR3 length equals 15 residues. V dropped 4 bases and J dropped 2 bases, with 12 bases sitting between them. The DNA of the CDR3 is TGTGCCAGCAGTTTATCACGTCAGGGCAATCAGCCCCAGCATTTT. The encoded protein is CASSLSRQGNQPQHF.

The V and J genes are TRBV5-6 and TRBJ1-1; D is unclear. Between the trimmed V and J ends, which lost 0 bases and 1 base, there was a span of 4 bases. CDR1 and CDR2 from the germline V gene are SGHDT and YYEEEE. There are 13 residues in the CDR3. In nucleotides, the CDR3 is TGTGCCAGCAGCTTGGACAGGAACACTGAAGCTTTCTTT. It specifies CASSLDRNTEAFF.

The CDR3: CASSRGQGASDYGYTF. The CDR3 coding sequence is TGCGCCAGCAGCAGAGGACAGGGGGCAAGCGACTATGGCTACACCTTC. The chain links TRBV5-1 to TRBJ1-2; TRBD1 matches at 11 bases. The germline V gene has CDR1 SGHRS and CDR2 YFSETQ. The CDR3 runs 16 residues. Trimming cost V 4 bases and J 3 bases; bases outside gene matches: 8.

This chain connects TRBV27 to TRBJ2-3, with TRBD2 matching over 9 bases. The CDR3 has 15 residues. Unmatched junction bases numbered 7, after V lost 5 bases and J lost 4 bases. Germline V gene lookup returns CDR1 MNHEY and CDR2 SMNVEV (reference sequence). CDR3 nucleotide sequence: TGTGCCAGCAGTGTAGCGGGAGCTTGGGCAGATACGCAGTATTTT. This sequence encodes CASSVAGAWADTQYF.

This chain uses TRBV23-1 with TRBJ2-7; 9 bases align to TRBD2. TRBV23-1 is an ORF, with its function uncertain. Trimming at V came to 0 bases and at J to 0 bases, leaving 21 bases not matched to a gene. This CDR3 region has 22 residues. The CDR3 reads CASSQSRLAGLWTQRCSYEQYF. Here the CDR3 DNA reads TGCGCCAGCAGTCAATCAAGGCTAGCGGGACTTTGGACACAACGCTGCTCCTACGAGCAGTACTTC.

This rearrangement joins TRBV28 to TRBJ2-5; the D gene is possibly TRBD1 (5 bases). The CDR3 is made up of 16 amino acids. V was shortened by 0 bases and J by 1 base, with 12 bases between the two germline ends. From germline, CDR1 is MDHEN and CDR2 SYDVKM. The CDR3 nucleotides read TGTGCCAGCAGTTTATGGGGGCAGGGCTTCCAAGAGACCCAGTACTTC. Encoded protein: CASSLWGQGFQETQYF.

J is TRBJ1-3 and V is TRBV5-1, with D tentatively TRBD1 (6 bases). CDR1 and CDR2 from the germline V gene are SGHRS and YFSETQ. This CDR3 comprises 16 residues. The germline V and J ends were trimmed by 4 bases and 0 bases, with 14 bases remaining between them. The CDR3 coding sequence is TGCGCCAGCAGCCTACAGGACAGCTTCTCTGGAAACACCATATATTTT. It codes for CASSLQDSFSGNTIYF.

There are a few counts of this clone. The chain joins TRBV19 to TRBJ2-7, with 8 bases that match TRBD1. Germline V lookup: CDR1 LNHDA, CDR2 SQIVND (reference sequence). V lost 5 bases and J lost 5; bases outside the gene matches: 14. This CDR3 contains 16 residues. The CDR3 DNA reads as TGTGCCAGTAGTGGGGCCAGGGGGCGTCTGTTCGACGAGCAGTACTTC. This translates into CASSGARGRLFDEQYF.

To note about this clone: The same CDR3 arises from other DNA sequences in this sample as well. This chain links TRBV5-1 with TRBJ1-1; TRBD1 agrees at 7 bases. From germline, CDR1 is SGHRS and CDR2 YFSETQ. Trimming at V came to 2 bases and at J to 4 bases, leaving 8 bases not matched to a gene. CDR3 size: 15 residues. CDR3 region: CASSFAGGETTEAFF. DNA of the CDR3: TGCGCCAGCAGCTTCGCAGGGGGTGAGACCACTGAAGCTTTCTTT. Full variable domain (outside the CDR3, taken from reference TRBV5-1 and TRBJ1-1): KAGVTQTPRYLIKTRGQQVTLSCSPISGHRSVSWYQQTPGQGLQFLFEYFSETQRNKGNFPGRFSGRQFSNSRSEMNVSTLELGDSALYLCASSFAGGETTEAFFGQGTRLTVV.

This chain joins TRBV5-4 and TRBJ2-2, with 10 bases identical to TRBD1. Losses at the gene ends were 7 bases for V and 1 base for J; bases not matched to a gene: 4. Germline loops: CDR1 SGHNT, CDR2 YYREEE (reference sequence). The CDR3 consists of 15 residues. This chain's CDR3 is CASVRDRGNTGELFF. CDR3 nucleotides: TGTGCCAGCGTCCGGGACAGGGGGAACACCGGGGAGCTGTTTTTT.

V gene TRBV6-5 combines with J gene TRBJ1-6, with D perhaps matching TRBD1 (5 bases). The CDR3 covers 15 residues. CDR1 MNHEY and CDR2 SVGAGI come from the germline V gene. Trimming took off 2 bases at V and 7 bases at J, with 12 bases between the two ends. DNA for the CDR3: TGTGCCAGCAGTTACGGGTCAGGGAAAAATTCACCCCTCCACTTT. Amino acids: CASSYGSGKNSPLHF.

This clone was detected only once. The chain links TRBV27 to TRBJ2-7; 11 bases match TRBD2. The CDR3 extends over 16 amino acids. Germline-derived CDR1 and CDR2 are MNHEY and SMNVEV (reference sequence). The J segment lost 2 bases and the V segment lost 6 bases, leaving 9 bases of the junction unmatched. In nucleotides, the CDR3 is TGTGCCAGCAGCGGGACTAGCGGAGAGTGGCCCTACGAGCAGTACTTC. This sequence encodes CASSGTSGEWPYEQYF.

The chain couples TRBV4-1 to TRBJ1-1; 8 positions agree with TRBD1. Trimming took 3 bases from V and 10 from J; bases not matched to a gene: 10. This CDR3 spans 14 amino acids. CDR1 and CDR2 (germline): MGHRA, YSYEKL. CDR3 loop: CASSQVTGVGSAFF. CDR3 DNA: TGCGCCAGCAGCCAGGTGACAGGGGTTGGATCAGCTTTCTTT.

The J gene is TRBJ2-3, the V gene TRBV5-1; TRBD2 matches 10 bases. Trimming removed 2 bases from V and 3 bases from J; junction bases left unmatched: 3. In germline, CDR1 is SGHRS, CDR2 YFSETQ. The CDR3 loop spans 15 amino acids. CDR3 protein: CASSFGLAVTDTQYF. The CDR3 region has the DNA TGCGCCAGCAGCTTCGGACTAGCGGTAACAGATACGCAGTATTTT.

The V gene is TRBV27, the J gene TRBJ1-2; 7 positions match TRBD1. The CDR3 runs to 13 residues. The germline V gene encodes CDR1 MNHEY and CDR2 SMNVEV (reference sequence). The junction had 1 base not matched to a gene; V was cut back by 4 bases and J by 2 bases. CDR3 nucleotides: TGTGCCAGCAGTTCACAGGGGAACTATGGCTACACCTTC. This gives the protein CASSSQGNYGYTF.

This chain uses TRBV5-4 with TRBJ1-2, with 9 bases that match TRBD1. J gave up 4 bases and V 4 bases, and 5 bases lay outside the gene matches. The CDR3 has 14 residues. Germline V CDR1 and CDR2: SGHNT, YYREEE (reference sequence). CDR3 coding DNA: TGTGCCAGCAGCCCCGGGACAGGGTCCTATGGCTACACCTTC. Encoded protein: CASSPGTGSYGYTF.